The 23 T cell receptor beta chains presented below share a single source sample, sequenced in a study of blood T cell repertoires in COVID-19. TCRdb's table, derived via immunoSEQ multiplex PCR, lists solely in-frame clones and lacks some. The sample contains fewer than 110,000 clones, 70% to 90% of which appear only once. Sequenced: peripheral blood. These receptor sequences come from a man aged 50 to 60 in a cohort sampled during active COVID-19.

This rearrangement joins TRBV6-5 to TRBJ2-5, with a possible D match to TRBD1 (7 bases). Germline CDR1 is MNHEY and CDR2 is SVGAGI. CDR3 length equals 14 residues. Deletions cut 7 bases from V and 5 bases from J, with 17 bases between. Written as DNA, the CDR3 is TGTGCCAGCATATGGCAGGGGGGCTTGGAGACCCAGTACTTC. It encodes CASIWQGGLETQYF.

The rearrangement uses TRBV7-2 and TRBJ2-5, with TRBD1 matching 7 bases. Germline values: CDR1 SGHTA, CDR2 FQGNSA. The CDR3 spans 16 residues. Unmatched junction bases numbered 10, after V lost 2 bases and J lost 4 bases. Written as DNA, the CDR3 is TGTGCCAGCAGCTTAAATCGTAGGGGGCGCTCAGAGACCCAGTACTTC. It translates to CASSLNRRGRSETQYF. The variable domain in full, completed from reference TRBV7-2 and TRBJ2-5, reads GAGVSQSPSNKVTEKGKDVELRCDPISGHTALYWYRQSLGQGLEFLIYFQGNSAPDKSGLPSDRFSAERTGGSVSTLTIQRTQQEDSAVYLCASSLNRRGRSETQYFGPGTRLLVL.

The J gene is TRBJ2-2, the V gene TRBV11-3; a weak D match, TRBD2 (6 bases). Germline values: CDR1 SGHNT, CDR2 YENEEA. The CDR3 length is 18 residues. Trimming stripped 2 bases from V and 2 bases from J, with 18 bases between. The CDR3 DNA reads TGTGCCAGCAGCTTACCCCGAGGGGCCGGGGGAAACACCGGGGAGCTGTTTTTT. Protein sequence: CASSLPRGAGGNTGELFF. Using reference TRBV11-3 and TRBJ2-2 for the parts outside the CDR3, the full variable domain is EAGVVQSPRYKIIEKKQPVAFWCNPISGHNTLYWYLQNLGQGPELLIRYENEEAVDDSQLPKDRFSAERLKGVDSTLKIQPAELGDSAVYLCASSLPRGAGGNTGELFFGEGSRLTVL.

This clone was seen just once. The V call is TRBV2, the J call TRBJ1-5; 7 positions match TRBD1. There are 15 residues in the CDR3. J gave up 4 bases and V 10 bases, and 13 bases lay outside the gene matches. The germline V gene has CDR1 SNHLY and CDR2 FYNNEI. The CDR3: CATEARQGENQPQHF. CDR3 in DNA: TGTGCCACCGAGGCCCGACAGGGAGAAAATCAGCCCCAGCATTTT.

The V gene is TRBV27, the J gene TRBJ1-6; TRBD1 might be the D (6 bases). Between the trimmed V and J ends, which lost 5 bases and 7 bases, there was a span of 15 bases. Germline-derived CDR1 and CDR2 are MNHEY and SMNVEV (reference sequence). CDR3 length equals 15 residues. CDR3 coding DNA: TGTGCCAGCAGTAGGGGGGGCTTGGGAAATTCACCCCTCCACTTT. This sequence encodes CASSRGGLGNSPLHF.

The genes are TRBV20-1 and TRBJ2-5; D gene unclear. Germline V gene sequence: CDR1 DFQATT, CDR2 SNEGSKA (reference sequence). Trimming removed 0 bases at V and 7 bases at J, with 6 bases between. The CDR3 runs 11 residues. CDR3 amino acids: CSARDSWTQYF. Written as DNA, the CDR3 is TGCAGTGCTAGAGACTCCTGGACCCAGTACTTC.

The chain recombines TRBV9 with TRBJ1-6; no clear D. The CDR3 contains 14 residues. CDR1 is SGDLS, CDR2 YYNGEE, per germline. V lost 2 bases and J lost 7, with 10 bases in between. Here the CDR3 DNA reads TGTGCCAGCAGCGTGGGCGGGTGGAATTCACCCCTCCACTTT. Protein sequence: CASSVGGWNSPLHF.

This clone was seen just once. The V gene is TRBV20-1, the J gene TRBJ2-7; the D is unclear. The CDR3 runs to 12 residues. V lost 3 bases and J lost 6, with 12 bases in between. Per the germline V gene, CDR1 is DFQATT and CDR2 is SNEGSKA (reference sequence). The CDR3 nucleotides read TGCAGTGCTAGTGAAGGTTCAGGCGAGCAGTACGTC. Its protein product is CSASEGSGEQYV.

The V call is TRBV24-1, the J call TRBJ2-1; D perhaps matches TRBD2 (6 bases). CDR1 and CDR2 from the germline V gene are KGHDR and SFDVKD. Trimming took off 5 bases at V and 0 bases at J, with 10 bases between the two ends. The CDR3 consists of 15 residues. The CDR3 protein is CATSVGRYSYNEQFF. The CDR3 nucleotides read TGTGCCACCAGTGTGGGGAGGTACTCCTACAATGAGCAGTTCTTC.

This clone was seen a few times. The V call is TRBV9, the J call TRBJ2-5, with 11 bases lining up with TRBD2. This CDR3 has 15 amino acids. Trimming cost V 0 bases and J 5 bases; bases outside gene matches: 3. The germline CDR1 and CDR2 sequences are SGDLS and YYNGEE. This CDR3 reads CASSVVAGGIETQYF. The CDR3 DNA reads TGTGCCAGCAGCGTAGTAGCGGGGGGGATCGAGACCCAGTACTTC.

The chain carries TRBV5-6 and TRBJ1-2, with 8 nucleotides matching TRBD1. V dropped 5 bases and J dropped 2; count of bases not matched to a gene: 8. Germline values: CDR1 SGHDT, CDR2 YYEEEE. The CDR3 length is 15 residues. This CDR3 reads CASSGANRGNYGYTF. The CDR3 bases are TGTGCCAGCAGTGGCGCGAACAGGGGGAACTATGGCTACACCTTC.

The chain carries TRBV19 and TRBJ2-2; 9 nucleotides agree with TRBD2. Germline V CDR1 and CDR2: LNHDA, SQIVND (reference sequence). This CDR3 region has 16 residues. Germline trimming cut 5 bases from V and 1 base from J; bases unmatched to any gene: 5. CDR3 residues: CASSLPAGGNTGELFF. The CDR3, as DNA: TGTGCCAGTAGTCTCCCAGCGGGGGGGAACACCGGGGAGCTGTTTTTT.

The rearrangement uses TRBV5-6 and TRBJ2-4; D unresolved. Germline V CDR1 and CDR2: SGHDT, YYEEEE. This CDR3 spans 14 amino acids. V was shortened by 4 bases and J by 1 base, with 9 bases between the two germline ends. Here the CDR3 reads CASSPWAAKNIQYF. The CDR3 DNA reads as TGTGCCAGCAGCCCCTGGGCGGCCAAAAACATTCAGTACTTC.

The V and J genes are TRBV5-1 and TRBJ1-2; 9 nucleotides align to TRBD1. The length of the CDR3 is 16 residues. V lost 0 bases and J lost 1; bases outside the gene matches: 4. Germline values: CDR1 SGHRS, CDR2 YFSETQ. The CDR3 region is CASSLGGQGFNYGYTF. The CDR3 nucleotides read TGCGCCAGCAGCTTGGGGGGACAGGGCTTTAACTATGGCTACACCTTC.

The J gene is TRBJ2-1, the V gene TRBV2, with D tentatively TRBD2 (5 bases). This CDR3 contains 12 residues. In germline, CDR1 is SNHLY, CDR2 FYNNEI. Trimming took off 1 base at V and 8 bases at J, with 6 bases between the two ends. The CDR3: CASSEGGYEQFF. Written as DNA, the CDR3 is TGTGCCAGCAGTGAAGGAGGGTATGAGCAGTTCTTC.

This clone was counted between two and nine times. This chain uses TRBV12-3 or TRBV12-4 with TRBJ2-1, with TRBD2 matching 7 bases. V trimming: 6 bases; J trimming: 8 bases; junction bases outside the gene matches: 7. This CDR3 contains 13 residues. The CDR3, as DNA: TGTGCCAGCAGCTTACTAGCGACGCATGAGCAGTTCTTC. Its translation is CASSLLATHEQFF.

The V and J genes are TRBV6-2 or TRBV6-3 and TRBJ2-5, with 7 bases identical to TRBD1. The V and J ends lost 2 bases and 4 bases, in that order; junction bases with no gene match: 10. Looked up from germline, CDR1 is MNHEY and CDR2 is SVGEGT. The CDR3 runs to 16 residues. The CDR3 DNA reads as TGTGCCAGCAGTTACGATAACGGGGCAGGGGGAGAGACCCAGTACTTC. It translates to CASSYDNGAGGETQYF.

Here the CDR3 DNA reads TGTGCCAGCAGCTTCCTCCAGACGCGGTCCGGAAACACCATATATTTT. Amino acids: CASSFLQTRSGNTIYF. This chain links TRBV5-5 with TRBJ1-3; D gene ambiguous. V lost 2 bases, J lost 4 bases, and 16 bases lay in between. CDR1 and CDR2 (germline): SGHKS, YYEKEE (reference sequence). This CDR3 region has 16 residues.

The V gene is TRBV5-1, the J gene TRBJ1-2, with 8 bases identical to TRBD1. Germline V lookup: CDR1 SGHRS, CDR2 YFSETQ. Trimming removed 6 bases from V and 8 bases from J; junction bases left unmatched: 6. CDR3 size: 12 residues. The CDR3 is CASNGQGGGYTF. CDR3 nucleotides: TGCGCCAGCAACGGACAGGGCGGCGGCTACACCTTC.

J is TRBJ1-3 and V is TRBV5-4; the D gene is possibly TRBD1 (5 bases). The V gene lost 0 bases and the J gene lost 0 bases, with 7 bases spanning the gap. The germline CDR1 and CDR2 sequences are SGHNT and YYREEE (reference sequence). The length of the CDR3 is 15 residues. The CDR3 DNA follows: TGTGCCAGCAGCTTGGGCGGGGCCTCTGGAAACACCATATATTTT. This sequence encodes CASSLGGASGNTIYF.

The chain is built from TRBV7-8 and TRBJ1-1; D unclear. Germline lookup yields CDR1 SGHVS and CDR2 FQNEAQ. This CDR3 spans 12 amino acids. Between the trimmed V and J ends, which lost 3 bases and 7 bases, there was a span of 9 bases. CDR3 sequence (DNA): TGTGCCAGCAGCTTGAGCCCCGTTGAAGCTTTCTTT. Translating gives CASSLSPVEAFF.

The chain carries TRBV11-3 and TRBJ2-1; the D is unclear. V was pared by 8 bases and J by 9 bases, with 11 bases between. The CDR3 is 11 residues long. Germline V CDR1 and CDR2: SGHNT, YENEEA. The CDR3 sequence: CASHGGSEQFF. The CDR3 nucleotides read TGTGCCAGCCACGGCGGATCTGAGCAGTTCTTC.

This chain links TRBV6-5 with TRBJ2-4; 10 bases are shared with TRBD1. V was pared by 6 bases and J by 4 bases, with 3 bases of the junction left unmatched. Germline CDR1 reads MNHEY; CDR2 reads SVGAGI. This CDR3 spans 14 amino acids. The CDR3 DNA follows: TGTGCCAGCAGCCGACAGGGGGCTAAAAACATTCAGTACTTC. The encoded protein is CASSRQGAKNIQYF.